These 13 T cell receptor beta chains originate from one sample sequenced in a study of blood T cell repertoires in COVID-19. The table came from immunoSEQ multiplex PCR; TCRdb's copy has only in-frame clones and leaves some out. The sample shows fewer than 250,000 clones, around 81% of them seen only once. Sequenced material: peripheral blood. The receptors shown here come from a woman aged 60-75 years with active or convalescent COVID-19.

The rearrangement joins TRBV11-2 to TRBJ2-7; perhaps TRBD1 as D (6 bases). V dropped 6 bases and J dropped 0 bases, with 15 bases sitting between them. This CDR3 region has 15 residues. The V gene's germline CDR1 is SGHAT and CDR2 FQNNGV. DNA of the CDR3: TGTGCCAGCAGTTCCCTCAGGGGCCCCTCCTACGAGCAGTACTTC. Amino acid sequence: CASSSLRGPSYEQYF.

The rearrangement joins TRBV6-5 to TRBJ2-3, with 12 bases matching TRBD2. J lost 5 bases, V lost 8 bases, and 5 bases had no gene match. CDR1 and CDR2 (germline): MNHEY, SVGAGI. This CDR3 contains 14 residues. CDR3 in amino acids: CASQLAGGKDTQYF. The CDR3 region has the DNA TGTGCCAGCCAACTAGCGGGGGGAAAAGATACGCAGTATTTT.

This clone appeared once. The genes are TRBV3-1 (or the pseudogene TRBV3-2) and TRBJ2-7, with 7 bases that match TRBD2. Per germline, CDR1 LGHDT and CDR2 YNNKEL (reference sequence). The CDR3 contains 15 residues. Trimming cost V 3 bases and J 5 bases; bases outside gene matches: 10. The CDR3 bases are TGTGCCAGCAGCCAGGGAGTCGGACTAGGGGACGAGCAGTACTTC. Translated, it gives CASSQGVGLGDEQYF.

The genes are TRBV5-4 and TRBJ2-7, with D possibly TRBD2 on 5 matching bases. The CDR3 totals 16 residues. V lost 4 bases and J 3 bases, leaving 20 bases between the germline ends. Germline V CDR1 and CDR2: SGHNT, YYREEE (reference sequence). The CDR3 here is CASSRLGWSGGYEQYF. CDR3 DNA sequence: TGTGCCAGCAGCCGACTGGGTTGGAGTGGAGGCTACGAGCAGTACTTC.

The chain combines TRBV11-2 with TRBJ2-2; 11 bases agree with TRBD2. The CDR3 spans 19 residues. V lost 2 bases to trimming and J lost 3 bases; unmatched junction nucleotides: 11. CDR1 is SGHAT, CDR2 FQNNGV, per germline. Here the CDR3 DNA reads TGTGCCAGCAGCTTACGCCGGACTAGCGGGCCCCTACACACCGGGGAGCTGTTTTTT. As protein: CASSLRRTSGPLHTGELFF.

The J gene is TRBJ2-1, the V gene TRBV4-1, with TRBD1 matching over 11 bases. The CDR3 covers 15 residues. The junction had 7 bases not matched to a gene; V was cut back by 3 bases and J by 9 bases. Germline V lookup: CDR1 MGHRA, CDR2 YSYEKL. The CDR3 is CASSHRTGGRTEQFF. The CDR3 DNA follows: TGCGCCAGCAGCCATAGGACAGGGGGCCGGACTGAGCAGTTCTTC.

This clone was detected a few times. The chain joins TRBV29-1 to TRBJ1-1, with D tentatively TRBD1 (5 bases). Germline V CDR1 and CDR2: SQVTM, ANQGSEA. The V gene lost 1 base and the J gene lost 1 base, with 13 bases spanning the gap. CDR3 length: 15 amino acids. CDR3 region: CSVEGFTDTNTEAFF. The DNA for the CDR3 is TGCAGCGTTGAAGGTTTTACGGACACGAACACTGAAGCTTTCTTT.

The rearrangement links TRBV28 to TRBJ1-1; 7 bases are shared with TRBD1. Germline CDR1 MDHEN, CDR2 SYDVKM. Losses at the gene ends were 3 bases for V and 5 bases for J; bases not matched to a gene: 9. The CDR3 extends over 15 amino acids. CDR3 in DNA: TGTGCCAGCAGTTTTTGGGCAGGGGGGAGAACTGAAGCTTTCTTT. Translation gives CASSFWAGGRTEAFF. Drawing the rest from reference TRBV28 and TRBJ1-1, the complete variable domain is DVKVTQSSRYLVKRTGEKVFLECVQDMDHENMFWYRQDPGLGLRLIYFSYDVKMKEKGDIPEGYSVSREKKERFSLILESASTNQTSMYLCASSFWAGGRTEAFFGQGTRLTVV.

The rearrangement joins TRBV19 to TRBJ2-3; D gene uncertain. With 0 bases removed from V and 1 base from J, the gap between germline ends came to 11 bases. Germline CDR1 reads LNHDA; CDR2 reads SQIVND (reference sequence). The CDR3 is 16 amino acids. The CDR3 DNA reads as TGTGCCAGTAGTATAGATCTATACCAGGGCACAGATACGCAGTATTTT. Translating it yields CASSIDLYQGTDTQYF. Full variable domain (rest looked up from reference TRBV19 and TRBJ2-3): DGGITQSPKYLFRKEGQNVTLSCEQNLNHDAMYWYRQDPGQGLRLIYYSQIVNDFQKGDIAEGYSVSREKKESFPLTVTSAQKNPTAFYLCASSIDLYQGTDTQYFGPGTRLTVL.

This clone has only a few counts. The V call is TRBV6-1, the J call TRBJ2-7, with a tentative D call TRBD1 (5 bases). Germline values: CDR1 MNHNS, CDR2 SASEGT. The CDR3 totals 13 residues. The V gene lost 2 bases and the J gene lost 5 bases, with 10 bases spanning the gap. The CDR3 DNA is TGTGCCAGCAGTGAACAGGGTATCGACGAGCAGTACTTC. Its protein product is CASSEQGIDEQYF.

This sequence joins TRBV29-1 and TRBJ1-1; D might be TRBD1 (5 bases). With 4 bases removed from V and 9 bases from J, the gap between germline ends came to 15 bases. From germline, CDR1 is SQVTM and CDR2 ANQGSEA. The CDR3 runs to 12 residues. CDR3 amino acids: CSVARAESKAFF. CDR3 in DNA: TGCAGCGTTGCCAGGGCGGAGAGTAAAGCTTTCTTT.

This CDR3 is CASSPSGSYNEQFF. The CDR3 nucleotides are TGTGCCAGCAGCCCCTCCGGGTCCTACAATGAGCAGTTCTTC. The chain employs TRBV11-3 and TRBJ2-1; the D is unclear. Trimming removed 5 bases from V and 1 base from J, with 9 bases in between. This CDR3 is built from 14 residues. Germline CDR1 is SGHNT and CDR2 is YENEEA.

A few counts support this clone. The chain carries TRBV24-1 and TRBJ2-2; 10 bases map to TRBD2. The germline V gene encodes CDR1 KGHDR and CDR2 SFDVKD. Trimming removed 3 bases from V and 8 bases from J; junction bases left unmatched: 8. The CDR3 is made up of 16 amino acids. The CDR3 region is CATSDQLAGVGGELFF. CDR3 nucleotide sequence: TGTGCCACCAGTGATCAGCTAGCGGGAGTCGGTGGGGAGCTGTTTTTT.